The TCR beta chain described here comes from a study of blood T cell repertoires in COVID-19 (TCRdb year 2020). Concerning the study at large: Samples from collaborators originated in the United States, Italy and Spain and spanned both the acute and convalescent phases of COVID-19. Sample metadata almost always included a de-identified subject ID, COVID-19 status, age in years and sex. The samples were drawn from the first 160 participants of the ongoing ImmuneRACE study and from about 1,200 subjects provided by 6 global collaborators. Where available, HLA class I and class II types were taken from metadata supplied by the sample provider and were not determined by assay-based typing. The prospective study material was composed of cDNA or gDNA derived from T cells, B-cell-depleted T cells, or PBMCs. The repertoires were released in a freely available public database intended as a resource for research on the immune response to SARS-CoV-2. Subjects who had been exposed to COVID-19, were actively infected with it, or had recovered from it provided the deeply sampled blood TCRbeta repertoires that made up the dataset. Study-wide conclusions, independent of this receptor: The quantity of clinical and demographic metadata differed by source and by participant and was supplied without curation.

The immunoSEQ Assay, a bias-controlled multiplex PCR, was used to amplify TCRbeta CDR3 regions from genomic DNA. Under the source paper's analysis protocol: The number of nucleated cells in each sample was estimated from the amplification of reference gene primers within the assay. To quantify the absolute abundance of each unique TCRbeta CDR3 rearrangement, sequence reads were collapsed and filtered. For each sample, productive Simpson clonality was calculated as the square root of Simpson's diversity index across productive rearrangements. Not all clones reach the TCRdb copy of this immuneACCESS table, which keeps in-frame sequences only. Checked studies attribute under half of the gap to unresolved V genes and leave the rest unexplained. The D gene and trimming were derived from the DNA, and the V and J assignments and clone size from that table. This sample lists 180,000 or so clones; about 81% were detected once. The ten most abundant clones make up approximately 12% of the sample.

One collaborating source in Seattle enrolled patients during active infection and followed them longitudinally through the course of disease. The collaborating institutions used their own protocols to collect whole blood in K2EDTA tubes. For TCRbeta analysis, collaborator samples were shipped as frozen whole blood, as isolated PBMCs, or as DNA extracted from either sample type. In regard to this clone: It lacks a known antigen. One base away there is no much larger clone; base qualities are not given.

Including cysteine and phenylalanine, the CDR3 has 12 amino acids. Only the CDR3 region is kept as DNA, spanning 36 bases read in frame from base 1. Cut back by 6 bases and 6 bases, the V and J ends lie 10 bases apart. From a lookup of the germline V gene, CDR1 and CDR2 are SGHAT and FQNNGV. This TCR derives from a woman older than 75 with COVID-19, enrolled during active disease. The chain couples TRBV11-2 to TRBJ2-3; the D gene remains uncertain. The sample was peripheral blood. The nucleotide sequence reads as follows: TGTGCCAGCAGGATCCCAGGTGATACGCAGTATTTT. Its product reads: CASRIPGDTQYF.